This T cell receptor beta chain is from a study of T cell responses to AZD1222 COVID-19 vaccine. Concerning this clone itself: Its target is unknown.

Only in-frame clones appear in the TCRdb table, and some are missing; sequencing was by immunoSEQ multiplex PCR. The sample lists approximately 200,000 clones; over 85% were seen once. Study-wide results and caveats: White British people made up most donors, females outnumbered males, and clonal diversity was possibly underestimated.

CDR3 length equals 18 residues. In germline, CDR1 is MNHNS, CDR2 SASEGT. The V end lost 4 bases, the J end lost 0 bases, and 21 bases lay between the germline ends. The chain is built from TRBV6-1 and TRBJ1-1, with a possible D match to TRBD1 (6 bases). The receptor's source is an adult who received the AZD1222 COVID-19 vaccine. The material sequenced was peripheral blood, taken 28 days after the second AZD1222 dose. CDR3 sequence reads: CASSGLRGTQDMNTEAFF. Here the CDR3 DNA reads TGTGCCAGCAGTGGCCTCAGAGGGACACAGGACATGAACACTGAAGCTTTCTTT.